One sample yielded the 26 T cell receptor beta chains listed below, sequenced in a study of T cells in localized non-small cell lung cancer. Only in-frame clones appear in the TCRdb table, and some are missing; sequencing was by immunoSEQ multiplex PCR. The table records 890 or so clones, under 30% of them present only once. Sequencing used normal lung tissue next to the tumor, obtained before any cancer treatment. These receptors came from a woman aged 35 to 70 with stage III lung adenocarcinoma.

This chain connects TRBV18 to TRBJ2-7; 11 nucleotides agree with TRBD1. V lost 3 bases, J lost 2 bases, and 6 bases stayed unmatched. This CDR3 has 16 amino acids. Germline loops: CDR1 KGHSH, CDR2 LQKENI. The CDR3: CASSPFGQGATYEQYF. The CDR3 DNA follows: TGTGCCAGCTCACCCTTCGGACAGGGGGCTACCTACGAGCAGTACTTC. Based on the CDR3 plus reference TRBV18 and TRBJ2-7, the full variable domain is NAGVMQNPRHLVRRRGQEARLRCSPMKGHSHVYWYRQLPEEGLKFMVYLQKENIIDESGMPKERFSAEFPKEGPSILRIQQVVRGDSAAYFCASSPFGQGATYEQYFGPGTRLTVT.

The chain links TRBV9 to TRBJ2-1; the match to TRBD2 covers 8 bases. Germline assignment: CDR1 SGDLS and CDR2 YYNGEE. J lost 7 bases, V lost 6 bases, and 6 bases had no gene match. The CDR3 extends over 13 amino acids. The DNA for the CDR3 is TGTGCCAGCACCCGGGAGGGACGGAATGAGCAGTTCTTC. Its translation: CASTREGRNEQFF.

V is TRBV19 and J is TRBJ2-1; 12 bases are shared with TRBD2. The CDR3 sequence is 17 residues long. Losses at the gene ends were 3 bases for V and 7 bases for J; bases not matched to a gene: 10. Germline lookup yields CDR1 LNHDA and CDR2 SQIVND (reference sequence). The CDR3 DNA reads as TGTGCCAGTAGTATCCTGACCGGGACTAGCGGGTTGAATGAGCAGTTCTTC. This codes for CASSILTGTSGLNEQFF. The whole variable domain, remainder taken from reference TRBV19 and TRBJ2-1, is DGGITQSPKYLFRKEGQNVTLSCEQNLNHDAMYWYRQDPGQGLRLIYYSQIVNDFQKGDIAEGYSVSREKKESFPLTVTSAQKNPTAFYLCASSILTGTSGLNEQFFGPGTRLTVL.

This clone occurred a few times. The rearrangement links TRBV30 to TRBJ1-1; unclear D gene. The CDR3 length is 13 residues. Per germline, CDR1 GTSNPN and CDR2 SVGIG (reference sequence). The V gene lost 0 bases and the J gene lost 0 bases, with 5 bases spanning the gap. In nucleotides, the CDR3 is TGTGCCTGGAGTGTACAGATGAACACTGAAGCTTTCTTT. Translation gives CAWSVQMNTEAFF. The variable domain in full, with the rest retrieved from reference TRBV30 and TRBJ1-1, is SQTIHQWPATLVQPVGSPLSLECTVEGTSNPNLYWYRQAAGRGLQLLFYSVGIGQISSEVPQNLSASRPQDRQFILSSKKLLLSDSGFYLCAWSVQMNTEAFFGQGTRLTVV.

The chain couples TRBV29-1 to TRBJ2-3; 7 bases match TRBD2. Germline V gene sequence: CDR1 SQVTM, CDR2 ANQGSEA. The CDR3 runs 12 residues. Trimming took 0 bases from V and 6 from J; bases not matched to a gene: 0. CDR3 region: CSVEDGGDTQYF. In nucleotides, the CDR3 is TGCAGCGTTGAAGACGGGGGGGATACGCAGTATTTT.

The chain is built from TRBV18 and TRBJ2-1; D possibly matches TRBD1 or TRBD2 (6 bases each). V shed 6 bases and J shed 0 bases, with 12 bases lying between them. The CDR3 spans 15 residues. Germline CDR1 KGHSH, CDR2 LQKENI. This CDR3 is CASSSGGGSYNEQFF. The DNA for the CDR3 is TGTGCCAGCTCCTCCGGAGGGGGCTCCTACAATGAGCAGTTCTTC.

This clone was observed a handful of times. The genes are TRBV19 and TRBJ1-2, with D uncertain. Per germline, CDR1 LNHDA and CDR2 SQIVND (reference sequence). V was cut by 6 bases and J by 4 bases, with 18 bases left in between. There are 15 residues in the CDR3. CDR3 in amino acids: CASSETIAATYGYTF. CDR3 DNA sequence: TGTGCCAGTAGCGAAACGATAGCGGCTACCTATGGCTACACCTTC.

The CDR3: CARSGQATEAFF. CDR3 nucleotides: TGTGCCAGGTCGGGACAGGCCACTGAAGCTTTCTTT. This chain joins TRBV19 and TRBJ1-1; 8 bases fit TRBD1. CDR1 LNHDA and CDR2 SQIVND come from the germline V gene (reference sequence). The CDR3 loop spans 12 amino acids. The J segment lost 4 bases and the V segment lost 9 bases, leaving 4 bases of the junction unmatched.

The chain is built from TRBV12-5 and TRBJ1-2, with D unclear. CDR3 length equals 11 residues. CDR1 and CDR2 from the germline V gene are LGHNT and FRNRAP. CDR3 sequence: CASSVGSGYTF. CDR3 bases: TGTGCCAGCTCTGTAGGCTCTGGCTACACCTTC. Using reference TRBV12-5 and TRBJ1-2 for the parts outside the CDR3, the full variable domain is DARVTQTPRHKVTEMGQEVTMRCQPILGHNTVFWYRQTMMQGLELLAYFRNRAPLDDSGMPKDRFSAEMPDATLATLKIQPSEPRDSAVYFCASSVGSGYTFGSGTRLTVV.

This clone was observed a single time. V is TRBV14 and J is TRBJ2-5, with 10 bases that match TRBD2. The CDR3 extends over 16 amino acids. CDR1 is SGHDN, CDR2 FVKESK, per germline. J gave up 2 bases and V 5 bases, and 8 bases lay outside the gene matches. The CDR3 DNA follows: TGTGCCAGCAGCTTCTGGACTAGCGGTAAACAAGAGACCCAGTACTTC. This gives the protein CASSFWTSGKQETQYF.

This chain connects TRBV6-8 to TRBJ2-1; possibly TRBD2 for D (6 bases). The CDR3 consists of 14 residues. Germline V gene data show CDR1 as MNHGY and CDR2 as SAAAGT. V gave up 2 bases and J gave up 6 bases, with 11 bases separating them. The CDR3 bases are TGTGCCAGCAGTTACGGGGGGTTTGCCAATGAGCAGTTCTTC. Translation: CASSYGGFANEQFF.

This clone was observed once. This chain links TRBV5-1 with TRBJ2-6; D is perhaps TRBD1 (5 bases). The V end was cut by 4 bases, the J end by 2 bases, with 13 bases between. This CDR3 is 16 amino acids long. Germline V gene sequence: CDR1 SGHRS, CDR2 YFSETQ. The CDR3: CASSKTTVAGANVLTF. CDR3 DNA sequence: TGCGCCAGCAGCAAAACGACAGTAGCTGGGGCCAACGTCCTGACTTTC. Full variable domain (remainder filled in from reference TRBV5-1 and TRBJ2-6): KAGVTQTPRYLIKTRGQQVTLSCSPISGHRSVSWYQQTPGQGLQFLFEYFSETQRNKGNFPGRFSGRQFSNSRSEMNVSTLELGDSALYLCASSKTTVAGANVLTFGAGSRLTVL.

This clone was recorded a few times. In DNA, the CDR3 is TGTGCCAGCAGTGATGGGGCGAGCAACAATGAGCAGTTCTTC. This codes for CASSDGASNNEQFF. The genes are TRBV6-8 and TRBJ2-1; tentatively, D is TRBD1 (5 bases). The CDR3 runs to 14 residues. CDR1 and CDR2 (germline): MNHGY, SAAAGT. Deletions cut 5 bases from V and 5 bases from J, with 13 bases between.

The V gene is TRBV11-3, the J gene TRBJ1-4, with 12 bases aligning to TRBD1. The CDR3 sequence is 17 residues long. Losses at the gene ends were 5 bases for V and 3 bases for J; bases not matched to a gene: 7. Germline values: CDR1 SGHNT, CDR2 YENEEA. The CDR3, as DNA: TGTGCCAGCAGCGGGGGGACAGGGGGCTTGGCTAATGAAAAACTGTTTTTT. This codes for CASSGGTGGLANEKLFF.

The genes are TRBV9 and TRBJ2-5, with 9 nucleotides matching TRBD2. The CDR3 has 15 amino acids. The V segment lost 4 bases and the J segment 7 bases; nucleotides outside the gene matches: 11. Per germline, CDR1 SGDLS and CDR2 YYNGEE. The CDR3 DNA reads TGTGCCAGCAGCCCCCGTTTAGCGGGAGAGGGGACCCAGTACTTC. Translation: CASSPRLAGEGTQYF. Using reference TRBV9 and TRBJ2-5 for the parts outside the CDR3, the full variable domain is DSGVTQTPKHLITATGQRVTLRCSPRSGDLSVYWYQQSLDQGLQFLIQYYNGEERAKGNILERFSAQQFPDLHSELNLSSLELGDSALYFCASSPRLAGEGTQYFGPGTRLLVL.

In its sample, this clone was seen a few times. The chain combines TRBV9 with TRBJ1-1; 7 bases match TRBD1. V was pared by 5 bases and J by 1 base, with 11 bases of the junction left unmatched. Germline V gene data show CDR1 as SGDLS and CDR2 as YYNGEE. The CDR3 loop spans 16 amino acids. The CDR3, as DNA: TGTGCCAGCAGGATTGGGGGACAGTTGTCGAACACTGAAGCTTTCTTT. Translating gives CASRIGGQLSNTEAFF. The whole variable domain, remainder taken from reference TRBV9 and TRBJ1-1, is DSGVTQTPKHLITATGQRVTLRCSPRSGDLSVYWYQQSLDQGLQFLIQYYNGEERAKGNILERFSAQQFPDLHSELNLSSLELGDSALYFCASRIGGQLSNTEAFFGQGTRLTVV.

This clone was recorded a few times. The chain is built from TRBV30 and TRBJ1-6, with D possibly matching TRBD1 (5 bases). This CDR3 region has 16 residues. Germline V gene sequence: CDR1 GTSNPN, CDR2 SVGIG (reference sequence). V was shortened by 6 bases and J by 7 bases, with 22 bases between the two germline ends. CDR3 sequence: CACYHLDQGRNSPLHF. The CDR3 nucleotides are TGTGCCTGCTACCATTTGGACCAGGGCCGCAATTCACCCCTCCACTTT.

By share of the sample, this clone is large (0.1 to 1%). The J gene is TRBJ2-1, the V gene TRBV6-8; D uncertain. Germline CDR1 and CDR2: MNHGY and SAAAGT. The CDR3 length is 15 residues. The V end lost 0 bases, the J end lost 6 bases, and 12 bases lay between the germline ends. The CDR3 DNA sequence: TGTGCCAGCAGTTACTCGACGGCATCCCCCAATGAGCAGTTCTTC. It yields the protein CASSYSTASPNEQFF.

By sample fraction, this clone is medium-sized. The V gene is TRBV4-1, the J gene TRBJ2-7; TRBD1 matches 8 bases. This CDR3 region has 16 residues. With V trimmed by 0 bases and J by 9 bases, 13 bases remained unmatched. The germline V gene has CDR1 MGHRA and CDR2 YSYEKL. The CDR3 bases are TGCGCCAGCAGCCAAGAGGTCGGACAGGGAAGTCTAGGGCAGTACTTC. This gives the protein CASSQEVGQGSLGQYF.

The chain joins TRBV25-1 to TRBJ1-4; the match to TRBD1 covers 11 bases. The CDR3 contains 17 residues. The junction had 6 bases not matched to a gene; V was cut back by 3 bases and J by 3 bases. The germline gives CDR1 MGHDK, CDR2 SYGVNS. CDR3 in amino acids: CASSDRGQGAANEKLFF. The CDR3 DNA follows: TGTGCCAGCAGTGATCGCGGACAGGGGGCGGCTAATGAAAAACTGTTTTTT. The full variable domain, with the rest looked up from reference TRBV25-1 and TRBJ1-4, is EADIYQTPRYLVIGTGKKITLECSQTMGHDKMYWYQQDPGMELHLIHYSYGVNSTEKGDLSSESTVSRIRTEHFPLTLESARPSHTSQYLCASSDRGQGAANEKLFFGSGTQLSVL.

The rearrangement joins TRBV6-8 to TRBJ2-7; 9 positions match TRBD1. Trimming at V came to 2 bases and at J to 2 bases, leaving 7 bases not matched to a gene. Germline CDR1 and CDR2: MNHGY and SAAAGT. The CDR3 contains 16 residues. This CDR3 is CASSYPGTGRPYEQYF. The CDR3 coding sequence is TGTGCCAGCAGTTACCCAGGGACAGGGAGGCCCTACGAGCAGTACTTC.

The V call is TRBV5-1, the J call TRBJ1-1; D call uncertain. V was shortened by 4 bases and J by 7 bases, with 17 bases between the two germline ends. Germline CDR1 SGHRS, CDR2 YFSETQ. The CDR3 has 14 amino acids. DNA for the CDR3: TGCGCCAGCAGCCGGGTTGGGCAGGATGATGAAGCTTTCTTT. Its protein product is CASSRVGQDDEAFF.

This clone appeared a few times. The chain has TRBV11-3 and TRBJ2-3; D is undetermined. Germline CDR1 is SGHNT and CDR2 is YENEEA. The CDR3 covers 15 residues. V lost 5 bases and J lost 0, with 12 bases in between. For the CDR3, the DNA is TGTGCCAGCAGCCTTGACCAAGGGAGCACAGATACGCAGTATTTT. Protein sequence: CASSLDQGSTDTQYF.

This chain connects TRBV16 to TRBJ2-7; 7 nucleotides agree with TRBD1. Germline CDR1 is KGHSY and CDR2 is FQNENV. V shed 0 bases and J 11 bases; nucleotides not matched to a gene: 4. The CDR3 totals 12 residues. The CDR3 DNA sequence: TGTGCCAGCAGCCAATCAATGACAGGGAAGTACTTC. This codes for CASSQSMTGKYF.

This clone was recorded a few times. This chain connects TRBV6-8 to TRBJ2-5, with a possible D match to TRBD2 (7 bases). The CDR3 is 16 residues long. V lost 5 bases and J 5 bases, leaving 21 bases between the germline ends. Germline-derived CDR1 and CDR2 are MNHGY and SAAAGT. CDR3 protein: CASSPGLGAGAETQYF. Written as DNA, the CDR3 is TGTGCCAGCAGTCCGGGACTGGGGGCGGGGGCGGAGACCCAGTACTTC.

This clone was picked up a small number of times. The chain joins TRBV11-3 to TRBJ2-6; TRBD1 is a possible D gene (5 bases). Germline assignment: CDR1 SGHNT and CDR2 YENEEA. The CDR3 contains 15 residues. Trimming shortened V by 2 bases and J by 4 bases, and 9 bases separated the two germline ends. The chain's CDR3 is CASSLSGIGANVLTF. Here the CDR3 DNA reads TGTGCCAGCAGCTTATCAGGGATCGGGGCCAACGTCCTGACTTTC.